Sequencing of this T cell receptor (beta chain) was carried out in a study of blood T cell repertoires in COVID-19. CDR1 SGHRS and CDR2 YFSETQ come from the germline V gene. V was pared by 3 bases and J by 4 bases, with 16 bases between. The CDR3 is 16 amino acids. Some clones are missing from TCRdb's copy, which holds only in-frame ones; the method was immunoSEQ multiplex PCR. The sample includes about 300,000 clones, approximately 83% of them seen just once. What was sequenced was PBMCs or T cells enriched from blood (not recorded which). This receptor was taken from a man aged 25-40 years who had recovered from COVID-19. The chain carries TRBV5-1 and TRBJ2-2, with D perhaps matching TRBD1 (5 bases). In DNA, the CDR3 is TGCGCCAGCAGCTCGGTCGGTTCAGGGTTCACCGGGGAGCTGTTTTTT. It translates to CASSSVGSGFTGELFF.